This T cell receptor beta chain comes out of a study of T cells in Graves' hyperthyroidism and ophthalmopathy (dated by TCRdb to between 2018 and 2021). Background for the entire study: A discovery cohort of about a hundred patients, fewer than 50 with Graves' ophthalmopathy and fewer than 65 with stable Graves' hyperthyroidism, was used to find distinguishing TCR V-J signatures. Whether ophthalmopathy could be predicted prospectively was tested in an independent validation cohort made up of 18 to 20 hyperthyroidism patients plus 17 patients who later progressed to ophthalmopathy. The 100 or so discovery patients were randomly split 7:3 into training and test sets. The paper describes TCR Vbeta CDR3 sequencing of about 140 peripheral blood samples, made up of around 41 ophthalmopathy patients, 70 to 75 hyperthyroidism patients and some 17 progressor patients. Thyroid tissue and blood T-cell repertoires from six Graves' hyperthyroidism patients were also compared in the study. Once sampling was done, hyperthyroidism patients were given methimazole at a starting dose of 30 mg daily, whereas ophthalmopathy patients were given high-dose intravenous methylprednisolone. Summary of the overall study and its limitations: Most expanded thyroid clonotypes (frequency above 0.001) were also found in blood, which suggests that blood repertoires may mirror thyroid immune responses. Sample size was not statistically predetermined, and blinding of investigators to group allocation was not performed. A 13 V-J signature model separated ophthalmopathy from stable hyperthyroidism, with 87.88% sensitivity and 81% to 83% specificity in cross-validation and 80%/75% in testing. In validation, the model predicted progression to ophthalmopathy a median of 6.5 months before onset, with about 67% sensitivity and nearly 75% specificity.

Points on this clonotype: There is no known antigen for this receptor. No base-level quality is on record; no much larger clone is a single base apart.

The TCR beta CDR3 regions were amplified from the RNA transcripts. The TCR CDR3 was subjected to a first round of RT-PCR using the HTBI primer set and the Qiagen OneStep RT-PCR kit. Libraries were constructed in a second round of multiplex PCR, after which size selection and purification were performed. Sequencing of the libraries was done on an Illumina HiSeq2000 using paired-end 100 bp reads. In the source study's methods: SOAPnuke was used to process the raw data, throwing out any read that contained adapters or uncalled bases, had a mean Phred below 15, or lacked an exact constant-primer or identifier match. COPE v1.2.5 was used to merge high-quality paired reads, and clonotypes were defined as unique nucleotide sequences. MiTCR v1.1 was used to align the clonotypes against IMGT TRBV, TRBD and TRBJ reference segments. The analysis included only V-J combinations with a frequency above 0.0001, which together covered about 99% of the repertoires. A TCS score was defined as the ratio between F50 (clonal expansion) and ExV (chaos), using BLOSUM62-based TCRdist between CDR3 peptides within each V-J. Welch's t-statistics and random forest reduced 500 to 550 V-J features to 13, which were used in a naive Bayes classifier (R e1071). TCRdb itself trimmed the public reads at Q25 with fastp, ran MiXCR and retained productive beta chains. A single entry per CDR3 protein holds the most common genes and DNA from its merged rows. The V and J calls were not made by the authors but by TCRdb's processing. Within this sample are 560,000 or so distinct CDR3 sequences, with around 45% of them counted one time only. The ten top clones hold 6.5% to 9% of the sample.

Stable Graves' hyperthyroidism was defined as no progression to ophthalmopathy during 18 months of follow-up. Hyperthyroidism patients were aged 18 to 65 years and newly diagnosed, with disease duration of less than 2 months. Exclusion was applied to patients with uncontrolled infections, other autoimmune diseases, pregnancy or lactation. Clinical symptoms, serum thyroxine and TRAb, thyroid ultrasound, and orbital computed tomography formed the basis for the diagnoses. Total RNA was extracted using Trizol reagent, and RNA quality was assessed on an Agilent 2100 Bioanalyzer. Material: peripheral blood or thyroid tissue (not recorded which). The clonotype was recovered from a woman aged 18-29 years with Graves' hyperthyroidism. Donor details come from another sample of the same person, matched by shared clones.

CDR3 protein: CASAGAAEAFF. The DNA sequence is given as TGTGCCAGCGCAGGGGCAGCTGAAGCTTTCTTT. The V and J genes are TRBV10-3 and TRBJ1-1; the D gene is perhaps TRBD1, from 6 matching bases. CDR3 length: 11 amino acids, cysteine to phenylalanine. This entry keeps only the CDR3 DNA: 33 bases, framed from base 1. V loses 10 bases of germline sequence and J loses 6 bases, and the interval between the two ends is 12 bases. The germline V gene provides CDR1 ENHRY and CDR2 SYGVKD.